This is a list of T cell receptor beta chains from one sample in a study of T cells in Graves' hyperthyroidism and ophthalmopathy. TCRdb recomputed calls from the multiplex PCR reads with MiXCR, one row per CDR3 protein. Altogether approximately 530,000 distinct CDR3 sequences are present, around 20% being singletons, with the ten largest covering roughly 47%. The sample taken for sequencing was blood. The receptors originated from a man aged 40-50 years with Graves' ophthalmopathy. CDR3s include the opening cysteine and the closing phenylalanine or tryptophan. A D gene is named only where the DNA matches it firmly. Clone size, where shown, is once, few, many, or a class for clones that have expanded.

>NA|TRBV6-1|NA|TRBJ2-7
CASSEFANYEQYF
TGTGCCAGCAGTGAATTTGCGAACTACGAGCAGTACTTC
>NA|TRBV5-5|NA|TRBJ1-5
CASSLSRDGYNQPQHF
TGTGCCAGCAGCTTGTCGCGGGACGGATACAATCAGCCCCAGCATTTT
>TRBD2|TRBV29-1|NA|TRBJ2-1
CSVVPSGRGHEQFF
TGCAGCGTTGTGCCTAGCGGGAGAGGGCATGAGCAGTTCTTC
>NA|TRBV12-3/TRBV12-4|many|TRBJ2-5
CASSFRSGYQETQYF
TGTGCCAGCAGTTTTCGTTCAGGGTATCAAGAGACCCAGTACTTC
>TRBD2|TRBV20-1|NA|TRBJ2-3
CSATLARSDTQYF
TGCAGTGCTACACTAGCGAGGTCGGATACGCAGTATTTT
>NA|TRBV12-3/TRBV12-4|many|TRBJ2-1
CASRGRSGSYNEQFF
TGTGCCAGCAGGGGCCGGTCAGGTTCCTACAATGAGCAGTTCTTC
>NA|TRBV14|few|TRBJ2-2
CASSGPGPNFPGELFF
TGTGCCAGCAGCGGTCCGGGACCTAATTTTCCCGGGGAGCTGTTTTTT
>NA|TRBV9|many|TRBJ2-3
CASSPRLVGPTDTQYF
TGTGCCAGCAGCCCTCGACTAGTTGGCCCCACAGATACGCAGTATTTT
>NA|TRBV7-9|few|TRBJ2-2
CASSLDGGPNTGELFF
TGTGCCAGCAGCTTAGATGGAGGGCCTAACACCGGGGAGCTGTTTTTT
>TRBD1|TRBV20-1|many|TRBJ2-7
CSAREGQGVFYEQYF
TGCAGTGCTAGAGAGGGACAGGGGGTTTTTTACGAGCAGTACTTC
>TRBD2|TRBV6-1|NA|TRBJ2-1
CASTALAGAGEQFF
TGTGCCAGCACCGCACTAGCGGGGGCGGGTGAGCAGTTCTTC
>NA|TRBV6-2/TRBV6-3|NA|TRBJ2-1
CASGGRAYNEQFF
TGTGCCAGCGGGGGCCGGGCCTACAATGAGCAGTTCTTC
>TRBD2|TRBV30|NA|TRBJ2-2
CAWKTSGTGELFF
TGTGCCTGGAAGACTAGCGGGACCGGGGAGCTGTTTTTT
>TRBD2|TRBV29-1|NA|TRBJ2-1
CSVDQTSFGDEQFF
TGCAGCGTTGATCAGACTAGCTTCGGGGATGAGCAGTTCTTC
>TRBD1|TRBV9|NA|TRBJ2-1
CASSVQGGSYEQFF
TGTGCCAGCAGCGTACAAGGGGGCTCCTACGAGCAGTTCTTC
>TRBD1|TRBV2|many|TRBJ1-1
CASLIGQGNTEAFF
TGTGCCAGCCTAATTGGACAGGGAAACACTGAAGCTTTCTTT
>TRBD1|TRBV29-1|NA|TRBJ2-1
CSVAGQGLNEQFF
TGCAGCGTTGCGGGACAGGGGCTGAATGAGCAGTTCTTC
>NA|TRBV29-1|NA|TRBJ1-5
CSVGEGEQPQHF
TGCAGCGTTGGGGAAGGGGAGCAGCCCCAGCATTTT
>NA|TRBV18|NA|TRBJ1-4
CASSPDREKLFF
TGTGCCAGCTCACCAGACCGGGAAAAACTGTTTTTT
>NA|TRBV2|many|TRBJ2-3
CASSENVRGDTQYF
TGTGCCAGCAGTGAAAATGTAAGGGGAGATACGCAGTATTTT
>NA|TRBV20-1|many|TRBJ2-3
CSARDMKRADTQYF
TGCAGTGCTAGAGATATGAAGAGGGCAGATACGCAGTATTTT
>NA|TRBV11-2|few|TRBJ1-2
CASSLGLDVYGYTF
TGTGCCAGCAGCTTGGGGCTGGACGTCTATGGCTACACCTTC
>TRBD2|TRBV6-1|NA|TRBJ2-3
CASSSGGAPGTQYF
TGTGCCAGTTCGAGCGGGGGGGCCCCGGGTACGCAGTATTTT
>NA|TRBV7-9|NA|TRBJ2-5
CASRSVGQGPTQYF
TGTGCCAGCAGATCAGTAGGTCAAGGGCCGACCCAGTACTTC
>NA|TRBV4-3|NA|TRBJ1-2
CASSQDLLRVNGYTF
TGCGCCAGCAGCCAAGATCTTTTGAGGGTTAATGGCTACACCTTC
>NA|TRBV30|many|TRBJ1-3
CAWSGGNTIYF
TGTGCCTGGAGTGGTGGAAACACCATATATTTT
>TRBD2|TRBV7-6|many|TRBJ2-3
CASSLETAGVGTDTQYF
TGTGCCAGCAGCTTAGAAACAGCGGGAGTTGGCACAGATACGCAGTATTTT
>NA|TRBV9|NA|TRBJ1-5
CASSVGAVTNQPQHF
TGTGCCAGCAGCGTAGGGGCAGTAACAAATCAGCCCCAGCATTTT
>TRBD2|TRBV10-2|few|TRBJ2-1
CASRAGTSGYNEQFF
TGCGCCAGCAGGGCCGGGACTAGCGGATACAATGAGCAGTTCTTC
>NA|TRBV29-1|few|TRBJ1-1
CSVPGGLNTEAFF
TGCAGCGTCCCTGGGGGTCTGAACACTGAAGCTTTCTTT
>NA|TRBV6-1|many|TRBJ1-2
CASSAGTIGYTF
TGTGCCAGCAGCGCCGGGACTATAGGCTACACCTTC
>NA|TRBV9|many|TRBJ1-1
CASSVEGVTEAFF
TGTGCCAGCAGCGTAGAAGGAGTCACTGAAGCTTTCTTT
>NA|TRBV12-5|NA|TRBJ1-2
CASGLARTPENYGYTF
TGTGCTAGTGGTTTGGCACGAACTCCGGAAAACTATGGCTACACCTTC
>NA|TRBV30|NA|TRBJ2-1
CAWKGDRTGSNEQFF
TGTGCCTGGAAAGGGGACCGAACAGGGAGCAATGAGCAGTTCTTC
>NA|TRBV5-8|few|TRBJ1-4
CASSLELTAEKLFF
TGTGCCAGCAGCTTGGAATTGACAGCCGAAAAACTGTTTTTT
>TRBD2|TRBV30|NA|TRBJ2-3
CAWSAGGTDTQYF
TGTGCCTGGTCGGCGGGGGGGACAGATACGCAGTATTTT
>NA|TRBV7-2|many|TRBJ2-3
CASSLRRGTDTQYF
TGTGCCAGCAGCTTACGCCGGGGCACAGATACGCAGTATTTT
>TRBD1|TRBV29-1|NA|TRBJ1-6
CSVRQGANSPLHF
TGCAGCGTTCGACAGGGGGCGAATTCACCCCTCCACTTT
>NA|TRBV29-1|NA|TRBJ2-7
CSVTGTPKGSNYEQYF
TGCAGCGTTACCGGGACACCTAAAGGATCAAACTACGAGCAGTACTTC
>NA|TRBV28|few|TRBJ2-5
CASSPRTVETQYF
TGTGCCAGCAGTCCCCGGACAGTAGAGACCCAGTACTTC
>NA|TRBV20-1|NA|TRBJ1-5
CSARGGGGLSQPQHF
TGCAGTGCTAGAGGTGGGGGGGGCTTAAGCCAGCCCCAGCATTTT
>TRBD2|TRBV20-1|NA|TRBJ2-2
CSAGVLAGNTGELFF
TGCAGTGCAGGGGTCCTAGCGGGGAACACCGGGGAGCTGTTTTTT
>TRBD1|TRBV6-5|NA|TRBJ1-6
CASSYPDRGSSYNSPLHF
TGTGCCAGCAGTTACCCAGACAGGGGGAGCTCCTATAATTCACCCCTCCACTTT
>NA|TRBV7-9|few|TRBJ2-3
CASSIIEADTQYF
TGTGCCAGCAGCATTATAGAGGCAGATACGCAGTATTTT
>TRBD1|TRBV18|few|TRBJ2-5
CASSPQPWTGGVETQYF
TGTGCCAGCTCACCCCAGCCCTGGACAGGGGGCGTAGAGACCCAGTACTTC
>TRBD2|TRBV27|NA|TRBJ2-1
CATYGLLAGEINEQFF
TGTGCCACCTATGGGTTACTAGCGGGAGAGATCAATGAGCAGTTCTTC